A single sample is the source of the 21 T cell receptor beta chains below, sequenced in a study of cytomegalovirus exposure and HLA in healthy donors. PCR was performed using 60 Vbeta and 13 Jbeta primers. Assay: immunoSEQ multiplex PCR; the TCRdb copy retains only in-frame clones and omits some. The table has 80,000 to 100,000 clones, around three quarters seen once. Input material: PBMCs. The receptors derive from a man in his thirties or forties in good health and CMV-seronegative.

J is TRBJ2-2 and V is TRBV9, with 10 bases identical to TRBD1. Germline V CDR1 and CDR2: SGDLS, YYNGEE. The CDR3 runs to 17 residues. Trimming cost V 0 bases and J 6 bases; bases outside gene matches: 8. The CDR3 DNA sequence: TGTGCCAGCAGCGTAGTATTGGGACAGGGGACGGCCGGGGAGCTGTTTTTT. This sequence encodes CASSVVLGQGTAGELFF.

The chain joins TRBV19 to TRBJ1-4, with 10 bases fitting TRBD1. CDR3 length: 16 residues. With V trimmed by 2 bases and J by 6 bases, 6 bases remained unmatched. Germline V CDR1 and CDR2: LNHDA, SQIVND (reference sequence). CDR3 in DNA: TGTGCCAGTAGTATACGTCAAGGGACAGGGGATGAAAAACTGTTTTTT. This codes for CASSIRQGTGDEKLFF. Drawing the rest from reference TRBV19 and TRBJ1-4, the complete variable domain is DGGITQSPKYLFRKEGQNVTLSCEQNLNHDAMYWYRQDPGQGLRLIYYSQIVNDFQKGDIAEGYSVSREKKESFPLTVTSAQKNPTAFYLCASSIRQGTGDEKLFFGSGTQLSVL.

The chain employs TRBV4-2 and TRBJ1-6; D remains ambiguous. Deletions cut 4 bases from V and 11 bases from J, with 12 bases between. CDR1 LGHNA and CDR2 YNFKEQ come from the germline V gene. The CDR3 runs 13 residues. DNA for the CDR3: TGTGCCAGCAGCCCTGGAGAGGCGGCACCCCTCCACTTT. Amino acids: CASSPGEAAPLHF.

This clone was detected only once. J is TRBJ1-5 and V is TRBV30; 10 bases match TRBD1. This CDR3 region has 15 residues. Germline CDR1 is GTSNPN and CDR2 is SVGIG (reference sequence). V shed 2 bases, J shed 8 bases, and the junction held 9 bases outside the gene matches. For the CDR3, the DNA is TGTGCCTGGAGTCTCCCGGGGGGACAGGGGAAGCCCCAGCATTTT. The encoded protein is CAWSLPGGQGKPQHF.

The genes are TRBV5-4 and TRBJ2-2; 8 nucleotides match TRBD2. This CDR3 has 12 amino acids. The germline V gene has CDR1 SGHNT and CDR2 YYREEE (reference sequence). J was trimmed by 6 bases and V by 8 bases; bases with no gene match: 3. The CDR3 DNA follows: TGTGCCAGTTCAGCGGGAGCCGGGGAGCTGTTTTTT. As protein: CASSAGAGELFF.

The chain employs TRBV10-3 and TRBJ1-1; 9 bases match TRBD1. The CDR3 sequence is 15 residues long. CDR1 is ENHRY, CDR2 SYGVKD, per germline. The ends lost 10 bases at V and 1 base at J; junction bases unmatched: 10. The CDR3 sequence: CATVDRDRENTEAFF. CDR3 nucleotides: TGTGCCACCGTGGACAGGGACAGGGAGAACACTGAAGCTTTCTTT.

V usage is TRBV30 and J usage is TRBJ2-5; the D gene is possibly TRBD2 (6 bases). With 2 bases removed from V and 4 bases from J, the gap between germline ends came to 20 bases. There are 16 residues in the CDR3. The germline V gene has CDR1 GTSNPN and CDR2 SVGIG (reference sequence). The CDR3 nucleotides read TGTGCCTGGAGTACACCCCCTCGGGAGACGGCAGAGACCCAGTACTTC. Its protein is CAWSTPPRETAETQYF.

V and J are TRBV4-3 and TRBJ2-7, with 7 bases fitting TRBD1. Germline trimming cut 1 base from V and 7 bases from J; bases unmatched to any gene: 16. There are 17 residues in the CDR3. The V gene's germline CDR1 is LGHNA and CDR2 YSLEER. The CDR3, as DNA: TGCGCCAGCAGCCAAGCCTTCGGGACAGACCCCCCTTGGGAGCAGTACTTC. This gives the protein CASSQAFGTDPPWEQYF.

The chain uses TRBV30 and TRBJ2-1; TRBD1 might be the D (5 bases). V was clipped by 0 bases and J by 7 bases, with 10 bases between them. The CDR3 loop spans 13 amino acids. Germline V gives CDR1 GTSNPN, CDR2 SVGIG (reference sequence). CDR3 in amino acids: CAWSVNKGNEQFF. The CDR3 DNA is TGTGCCTGGAGTGTTAATAAGGGGAATGAGCAGTTCTTC.

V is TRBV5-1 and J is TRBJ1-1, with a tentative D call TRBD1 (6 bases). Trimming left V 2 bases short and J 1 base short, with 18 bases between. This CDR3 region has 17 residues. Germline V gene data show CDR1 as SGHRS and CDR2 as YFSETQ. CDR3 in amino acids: CASSFRGQKIGNTEAFF. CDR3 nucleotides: TGCGCCAGCAGCTTCAGGGGTCAGAAGATTGGGAACACTGAAGCTTTCTTT.

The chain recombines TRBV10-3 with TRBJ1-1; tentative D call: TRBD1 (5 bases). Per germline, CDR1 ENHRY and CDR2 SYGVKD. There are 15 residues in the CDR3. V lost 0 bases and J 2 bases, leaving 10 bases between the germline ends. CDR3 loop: CAISESLQVNTEAFF. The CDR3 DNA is TGTGCCATCAGTGAGTCCCTACAGGTTAACACTGAAGCTTTCTTT.

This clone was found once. CDR3 sequence: CASSQGLMDRVSYEQYF. The CDR3 DNA reads as TGTGCCAGCAGCCAAGGTCTTATGGACAGGGTTTCCTACGAGCAGTACTTC. The chain links TRBV4-2 to TRBJ2-7; TRBD1 aligns across 8 bases. The germline gives CDR1 LGHNA, CDR2 YNFKEQ. V gave up 1 base and J gave up 1 base; unmatched junction bases: 9. The CDR3 contains 17 residues.

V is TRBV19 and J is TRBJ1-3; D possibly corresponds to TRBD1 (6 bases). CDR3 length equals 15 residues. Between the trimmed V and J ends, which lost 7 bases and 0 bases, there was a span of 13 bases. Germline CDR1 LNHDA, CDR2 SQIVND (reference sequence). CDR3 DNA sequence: TGTGCCAGTAAGAGGGACATTTACTCTGGAAACACCATATATTTT. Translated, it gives CASKRDIYSGNTIYF. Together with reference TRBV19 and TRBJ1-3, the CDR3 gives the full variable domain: DGGITQSPKYLFRKEGQNVTLSCEQNLNHDAMYWYRQDPGQGLRLIYYSQIVNDFQKGDIAEGYSVSREKKESFPLTVTSAQKNPTAFYLCASKRDIYSGNTIYFGEGSWLTVV.

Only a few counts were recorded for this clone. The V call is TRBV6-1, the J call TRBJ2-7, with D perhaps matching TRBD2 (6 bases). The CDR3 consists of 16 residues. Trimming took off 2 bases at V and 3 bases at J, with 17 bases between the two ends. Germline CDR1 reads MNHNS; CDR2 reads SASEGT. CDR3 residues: CASSEWRAAPNYEQYF. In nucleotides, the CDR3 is TGTGCCAGCAGTGAATGGAGGGCAGCCCCAAACTACGAGCAGTACTTC.

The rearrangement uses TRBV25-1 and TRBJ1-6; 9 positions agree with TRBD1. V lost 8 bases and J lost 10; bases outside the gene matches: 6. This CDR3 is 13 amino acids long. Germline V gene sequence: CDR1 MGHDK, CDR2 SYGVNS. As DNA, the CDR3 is TGTGCCAGCCGGACAGGGGCTGGGTCACCCCTCCACTTT. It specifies CASRTGAGSPLHF. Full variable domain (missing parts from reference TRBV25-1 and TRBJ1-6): EADIYQTPRYLVIGTGKKITLECSQTMGHDKMYWYQQDPGMELHLIHYSYGVNSTEKGDLSSESTVSRIRTEHFPLTLESARPSHTSQYLCASRTGAGSPLHFGNGTRLTVT.

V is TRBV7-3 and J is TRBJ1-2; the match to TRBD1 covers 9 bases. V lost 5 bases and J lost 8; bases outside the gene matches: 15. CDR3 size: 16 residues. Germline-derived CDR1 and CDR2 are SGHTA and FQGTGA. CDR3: CASSGQTDRGRRGYTF. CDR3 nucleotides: TGTGCCAGCAGCGGTCAAACGGACAGGGGCAGGAGGGGCTACACCTTC.

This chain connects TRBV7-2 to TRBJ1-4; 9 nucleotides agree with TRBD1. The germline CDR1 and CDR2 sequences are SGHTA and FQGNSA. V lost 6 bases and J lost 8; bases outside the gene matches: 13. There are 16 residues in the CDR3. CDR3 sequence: CASSQDGPGQGEKLFF. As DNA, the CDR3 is TGTGCCAGCAGTCAGGACGGACCGGGACAGGGCGAAAAACTGTTTTTT.

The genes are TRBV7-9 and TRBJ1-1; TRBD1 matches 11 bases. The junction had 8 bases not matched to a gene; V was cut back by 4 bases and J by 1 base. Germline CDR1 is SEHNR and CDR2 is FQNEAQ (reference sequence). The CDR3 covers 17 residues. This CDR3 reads CASSWGQGVVPNTEAFF. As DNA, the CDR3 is TGTGCCAGCAGCTGGGGACAGGGGGTTGTCCCGAACACTGAAGCTTTCTTT.

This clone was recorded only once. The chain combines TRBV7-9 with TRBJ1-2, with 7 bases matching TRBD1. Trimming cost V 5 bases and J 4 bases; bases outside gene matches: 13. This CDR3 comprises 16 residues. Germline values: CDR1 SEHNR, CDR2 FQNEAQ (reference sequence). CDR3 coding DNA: TGTGCCAGCAGCCAACGGTCGTCAGGGGGGACCTATGGCTACACCTTC. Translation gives CASSQRSSGGTYGYTF. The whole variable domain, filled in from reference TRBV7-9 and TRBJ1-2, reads DTGVSQNPRHKITKRGQNVTFRCDPISEHNRLYWYRQTLGQGPEFLTYFQNEAQLEKSRLLSDRFSAERPKGSFSTLEIQRTEQGDSAMYLCASSQRSSGGTYGYTFGSGTRLTVV.

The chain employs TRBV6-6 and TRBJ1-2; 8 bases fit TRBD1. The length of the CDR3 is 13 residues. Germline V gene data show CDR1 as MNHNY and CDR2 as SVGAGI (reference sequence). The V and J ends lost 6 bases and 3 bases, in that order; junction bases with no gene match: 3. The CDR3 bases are TGTGCCAGCAGCGACAGGGGAGACTATGGCTACACCTTC. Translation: CASSDRGDYGYTF.

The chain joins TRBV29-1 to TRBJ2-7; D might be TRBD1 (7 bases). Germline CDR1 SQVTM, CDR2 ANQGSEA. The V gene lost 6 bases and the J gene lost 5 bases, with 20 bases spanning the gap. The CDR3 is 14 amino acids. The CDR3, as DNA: TGCAGCGTCCCCAGGGGGGCGGGTATCAACGAGCAGTACTTC. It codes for CSVPRGAGINEQYF.